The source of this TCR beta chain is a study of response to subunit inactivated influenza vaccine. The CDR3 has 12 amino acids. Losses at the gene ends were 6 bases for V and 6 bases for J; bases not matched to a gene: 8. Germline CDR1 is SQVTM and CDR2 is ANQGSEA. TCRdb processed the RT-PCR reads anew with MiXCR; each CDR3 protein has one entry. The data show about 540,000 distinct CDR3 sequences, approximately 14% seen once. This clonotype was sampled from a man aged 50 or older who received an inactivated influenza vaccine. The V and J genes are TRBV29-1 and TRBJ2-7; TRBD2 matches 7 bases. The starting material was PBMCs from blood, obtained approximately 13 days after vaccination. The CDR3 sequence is CSVRLATLEQYF. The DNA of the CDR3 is TGCAGCGTCCGACTAGCTACCCTCGAGCAGTACTTC.